This T cell receptor beta chain was sequenced during a study of blood T cells in healthy people across ages. Staff drew approximately 9.7 milliliters of peripheral blood from each donor. The V end lost 7 bases, the J end lost 3 bases, and 16 bases lay between the germline ends. Per germline, CDR1 SNHLY and CDR2 FYNNEI. CDR3 length: 15 amino acids. This clonotype has a handful of counts. The second PCR ran about 6 to 12 cycles with a sample-barcoded 5' primer and J-beta primers. Each CDR3 protein gets one entry after TCRdb re-called the 5' RACE reads with MiXCR. The sample has about 1.8 million distinct CDR3 sequences; about 50% are singletons.

Sequencing was performed on blood. The V call is TRBV2, the J call TRBJ2-1, with D tentatively TRBD1 (6 bases). This TCR was recovered from a woman in her thirties or forties in good health. CDR3 nucleotides: TGTGCCAGCAAATTCAGCAGGGGCGGCTACAATGAGCAGTTCTTC. This sequence encodes CASKFSRGGYNEQFF.